The sequence of this T cell receptor beta chain was determined in a study of blood T cell repertoires in COVID-19. Original methodology: It was from reference gene primer amplification that nucleated cell counts were estimated. Sequencing used immunoSEQ multiplex PCR; TCRdb keeps in-frame clones, though not all of them. V, J and clone size derive from that table, while D and trimming were established from the DNA sequence. The table has about 180,000 clones, approximately 84% seen once. The source of this sequence is a human donor with acute COVID-19. The donor label of this sample is uncertain. Sample: PBMCs or T cells enriched from blood (not recorded which).

CDR3: CSASVRGRQETQYF. The CDR3 DNA is TGCAGTGCTAGTGTGCGGGGGAGACAAGAGACCCAGTACTTC. The chain employs TRBV20-1 and TRBJ2-5; 7 nucleotides match TRBD2. The CDR3 has 14 residues. After removal of 3 bases from V and 2 bases from J, the junction contained 6 bases not matched to a gene. The germline CDR1 and CDR2 sequences are DFQATT and SNEGSKA (reference sequence).